The following is a T cell receptor beta chain sequence with its context. The sample comes from a study of blood T cell repertoires in COVID-19. TCRdb keeps only in-frame clones here, not all; method: immunoSEQ multiplex PCR. Of hundreds of thousands of clones listed, about 90% were seen once; the top ten hold nearly 6.5%. V lost 4 bases and J lost 1; bases outside the gene matches: 10. This CDR3 contains 16 residues. This clonotype was sampled from a woman aged 45 to 65 with COVID-19, enrolled during active disease. Sequencing used peripheral blood. The chain employs TRBV5-3 and TRBJ1-1; 7 bases fit TRBD1. TRBV5-3 is identified as an open reading frame with a role that is uncertain. This CDR3 reads CARSGRPGQTNTEAFF. The CDR3 DNA sequence: TGTGCCAGAAGCGGTCGCCCGGGACAGACGAACACTGAAGCTTTCTTT.